In this sample, the clone carrying this TCR beta chain turned up a few times. Time point noted: persistent/refractory GD, antithyroid drugs over 5 years with positive TRAb. PBMC-derived RNA was used for the TCR library. Patients came through an endocrinology department, and that department was in Xi'an, China. Assembly of TCR beta libraries relied on iRepertoire HTBI primers together with Arm-PCR of CDR3 regions. TCRdb passed the multiplex PCR reads through MiXCR, listing each CDR3 protein once. The data contain a few hundred thousand distinct CDR3 sequences, around a quarter of them singletons. Germline V gives CDR1 MNHNS, CDR2 SASEGT. V lost 4 bases to trimming and J lost 7 bases, with 11 bases between them. CDR3 length: 13 residues. The data were taken from a study of regulatory T cells in long-lasting Graves disease. Study-wide background: Persistent Graves' disease denoted over 5 years of antithyroid drugs plus positive TSH receptor antibodies.

This receptor was identified in a female donor with Graves disease. The chain combines TRBV6-1 with TRBJ1-5; D is uncertain. Specimen: peripheral blood mononuclear cells (PBMCs), collected when the disease was refractory, from a patient treated with antithyroid drugs. CDR3 loop: CASSVTRLQPQHF. CDR3 nucleotides: TGTGCCAGCAGTGTTACTCGTTTGCAGCCCCAGCATTTT.